This T cell receptor beta chain was observed in a study of T cells after posttransplantation cyclophosphamide (dated by TCRdb to the mid-2010s). Background for the entire study: The study tracked T cell repertoire reconstitution by TRB sequencing after myeloablative bone marrow transplantation using posttransplantation cyclophosphamide as GVHD prophylaxis. TRB sequencing was performed on blood from all 35 or so PTCy patients with 1-year posttransplant specimens. Because TRA and TRB clonality were tightly correlated in nine or ten samples, subsequent TCR analyses were focused on TRB only. In 3 patients, up to about 3 additional blood samples taken between 2 and 5.2 years after transplant also underwent TRB sequencing, as did pretransplant blood from 4 patients. Public TRB sequences were queried against a database of over 3,500 sequences associated with responses to pathogens, tumor antigens, self-antigens and alloantigens. Samples from about 33 PTCy-treated patients and approximately 16 related bone marrow donors of those patients were subjected to antigen receptor sequencing. The investigation overall reported the following: At 1-2 months, donor-recipient similarity was low but rose over the first year, and the later blood repertoires were often dominated by donor CD8+ memory clones. The TRB repertoires of T cells infiltrating skin or the GI tract showed only limited overlap with the TRB repertoires found in blood. Across the roughly 48 patients, TRB clonality was highly associated with recipient CMV seropositivity and CMV reactivation, and diversity with PTCy was similar to that in the CNI/methotrexate controls.

CDR1 and CDR2 were assigned from the germline V gene as SNHLY and FYNNEI. Germline trimming amounts to 6 bases on V and 2 bases on J, with 7 as the count of junction bases outside the gene matches. The CDR3 sequence holds 14 residues, the cysteine and phenylalanine included. Only CDR3 DNA remains: 42 bases, in frame from the first base. The treatment or condition tag for this specimen amounts to: high-dose cyclophosphamide on days +3 and +4 as single-agent GVHD prophylaxis. PTCy patients received busulfan and fludarabine conditioning, a related or unrelated marrow graft, and cyclophosphamide on days +3 and +4. The PTCy-treated patients were enrolled in a prospective multi-institutional clinical trial. Peripheral blood and bone marrow mononuclear cells were isolated by Ficoll-Hypaque density centrifugation and cryopreserved. In the case of this clone: Its antigen is currently not known. Qualities for individual bases were not recorded, and no much larger clone is one base off.

TRB sequencing was run on genomic DNA with either the immunoSEQ assay at survey resolution or the hsTCRB kit. For the original study's pipeline: The immunoSEQ software handled initial read processing, and the LymphoSeq R package was used for repertoire analyses. Clonality was computed as 1 minus normalized Shannon entropy, and a Gini coefficient was also calculated for each TRB dataset. To infer phenotypes in unsorted samples, TRB sequences from sorted subsets of the recipient or donor were mapped onto unsorted samples from the same recipient. TCRdb holds this immuneACCESS table with in-frame rearrangements only. Some clones are missing; in checked studies, unresolved V genes explain under half, and the rest has no known cause. That table gives V, J and clone size, and the DNA gave D and trimming. The sample records over 20,000 clones, about 86% of which are singletons. About 12% of the sample lies in the top ten.

Rearrangement joined TRBV2 to TRBJ2-7, with TRBD1 identical over 7 junction bases. Sequences were derived from PBMCs, sampled after allogeneic stem cell transplant with posttransplant cyclophosphamide. This clonotype originated in a female patient in her 30s who received an allogeneic stem cell transplant from an unrelated donor, was CMV-positive, and had no GVHD. Donor T cells from the graft may be present among the T cells after a transplant. The DNA sequence is TGTGCCAGCAGAGAACCGGGACAGACCTACGAGCAGTACTTC. It translates to CASREPGQTYEQYF.